One T cell receptor (beta chain) is described in this entry. The antigen is undetermined. No cell sorting was done before RNA was extracted from the tissue. Distant lung tissue was collected more than 3 cm away from the tumor edge. Newly diagnosed lung cancer patients had thoracic surgery in China, August–late 2014, without prior chemotherapy. The data derive from a study of tumor and adjacent non-tumor tissue in lung cancer. Turning to the study itself: There were about 12 adenocarcinoma, a couple of squamous cell carcinoma and 1 small cell lung cancer cases. Samples averaged about 4.3 million productive TCRbeta reads each.

TCRbeta libraries were built with three rounds of nested PCR, modified from ARM-PCR. TCRdb reanalysed the multiplex PCR reads using MiXCR and keeps one entry per CDR3 protein. Of around 50,000 distinct CDR3 sequences listed, less than 70% are singletons. Study results and caveats: In normal lung, the top 100 clones were significantly more dominant than in tumor.

The sequence was obtained from a woman aged 70-85 years with non-small cell lung cancer. What was sequenced was distant non-tumor lung tissue.

Here the CDR3 reads CASILQGWSNQPQYF. The CDR3, as DNA: TGTGCCAGCATTCTACAGGGTTGGAGTAATCAGCCCCAGTATTTT. V and J are TRBV6-1 and TRBJ1-5, with D possibly TRBD1 on 6 matching bases. Judging by the DNA end, TRBJ2-3 fits better; the J call may be wrong. Germline lookup yields CDR1 MNHNS and CDR2 SASEGT. The CDR3 has 15 residues.